The rows below give T cell receptor beta chains drawn from one sample of a study of cytomegalovirus exposure and HLA in healthy donors. The table came from immunoSEQ multiplex PCR; TCRdb's copy has only in-frame clones and leaves some out. The sample has 95,000 to 150,000 clones, over 60% seen once. What was sequenced was PBMCs. These receptor sequences come from a woman aged 25 to 39 in good health and CMV-seropositive. Each CDR3 is given with its conserved first and last residue. A D gene is named only where the DNA matches it firmly.

v_call: TRBV27; d_call: NA; cdr3_length: 11; j_call: TRBJ2-1; cdr3_aa: CASSPGREQFF; cdr3_nt: TGTGCCAGCAGCCCTGGGCGAGAGCAGTTCTTC
v_call: TRBV6-5; d_call: NA; cdr3_length: 15; j_call: TRBJ2-6; cdr3_aa: CASSYSGPGANVLTF; cdr3_nt: TGTGCCAGCAGTTACTCGGGGCCTGGGGCCAACGTCCTGACTTTC
v_call: TRBV6-1; d_call: NA; cdr3_length: 16; j_call: TRBJ1-5; cdr3_aa: CASSGTGGYSNQPQHF; cdr3_nt: TGTGCCAGCAGTGGGACGGGGGGCTATAGCAATCAGCCCCAGCATTTT
v_call: TRBV7-6; d_call: TRBD2; cdr3_length: 14; j_call: TRBJ2-2; cdr3_aa: CASSLLAGTGELFF; cdr3_nt: TGTGCCAGCAGCTTATTAGCGGGCACCGGGGAGCTGTTTTTT
v_call: TRBV6-5; d_call: NA; cdr3_length: 15; j_call: TRBJ1-2; cdr3_aa: CASSLPRTANYGYTF; cdr3_nt: TGTGCCAGCAGCCTCCCTCGGACAGCTAACTATGGCTACACCTTC
v_call: TRBV19; d_call: NA; cdr3_length: 13; j_call: TRBJ1-1; cdr3_aa: CAASTVVNTEAFF; cdr3_nt: TGTGCCGCCTCGACAGTGGTGAACACTGAAGCTTTCTTT
v_call: TRBV7-3; d_call: NA; cdr3_length: 15; j_call: TRBJ1-5; cdr3_aa: CASSLPQGSRQPQHF; cdr3_nt: TGTGCCAGCAGCTTACCACAGGGAAGTCGTCAGCCCCAGCATTTT
v_call: TRBV7-6; d_call: NA; cdr3_length: 14; j_call: TRBJ2-3; cdr3_aa: CASSLVGGTDTQYF; cdr3_nt: TGTGCCAGCAGCTTAGTAGGGGGCACAGATACGCAGTATTTT
v_call: TRBV6-6; d_call: NA; cdr3_length: 15; j_call: TRBJ2-7; cdr3_aa: CASSYSTGDIYEQYF; cdr3_nt: TGTGCCAGCAGTTACTCGACCGGGGACATCTACGAGCAGTACTTC
v_call: TRBV7-2; d_call: NA; cdr3_length: 15; j_call: TRBJ2-5; cdr3_aa: CASSFYRVIQETQYF; cdr3_nt: TGTGCCAGCAGCTTCTACAGGGTAATCCAAGAGACCCAGTACTTC
v_call: TRBV19; d_call: NA; cdr3_length: 14; j_call: TRBJ2-1; cdr3_aa: CATKSIGSYNEQFF; cdr3_nt: TGTGCCACCAAGAGCATCGGGTCCTACAATGAGCAGTTCTTC
v_call: TRBV11-2; d_call: NA; cdr3_length: 13; j_call: TRBJ2-7; cdr3_aa: CASSLDGGYEQYF; cdr3_nt: TGTGCCAGCAGCTTAGACGGGGGCTACGAGCAGTACTTC
v_call: TRBV6-6; d_call: TRBD2; cdr3_length: 15; j_call: TRBJ2-7; cdr3_aa: CASRRLADPSYEQYF; cdr3_nt: TGTGCCAGCAGAAGACTAGCGGATCCCTCCTACGAGCAGTACTTC
v_call: TRBV6-1; d_call: TRBD2; cdr3_length: 14; j_call: TRBJ2-1; cdr3_aa: CAGRGASSYNEQFF; cdr3_nt: TGTGCCGGGCGGGGGGCCAGCTCCTACAATGAGCAGTTCTTC
v_call: TRBV4-3; d_call: NA; cdr3_length: 17; j_call: TRBJ1-6; cdr3_aa: CASSQGGGELGNSPLHF; cdr3_nt: TGCGCCAGCAGCCAAGGGGGGGGAGAATTGGGTAATTCACCCCTCCACTTT
v_call: TRBV5-4; d_call: TRBD1; cdr3_length: 16; j_call: TRBJ2-6; cdr3_aa: CASSRPQGSGANVLTF; cdr3_nt: TGTGCCAGCAGCCGTCCACAGGGGTCCGGGGCCAACGTCCTGACTTTC
v_call: TRBV28; d_call: TRBD1; cdr3_length: 14; j_call: TRBJ1-2; cdr3_aa: CASSLDEGAGGYTF; cdr3_nt: TGTGCCAGCAGTTTAGACGAGGGGGCGGGAGGCTACACCTTC
v_call: TRBV7-2; d_call: NA; cdr3_length: 15; j_call: TRBJ2-1; cdr3_aa: CASIREQALSNEQFF; cdr3_nt: TGTGCCAGCATCCGGGAGCAGGCTCTAAGCAATGAGCAGTTCTTC
v_call: TRBV7-3; d_call: TRBD1; cdr3_length: 14; j_call: TRBJ2-3; cdr3_aa: CASSPQGDPDTQYF; cdr3_nt: TGTGCCAGCAGCCCACAGGGGGACCCAGATACGCAGTATTTT
v_call: TRBV4-2; d_call: TRBD1; cdr3_length: 16; j_call: TRBJ2-7; cdr3_aa: CASSLRAGQGFYEQYF; cdr3_nt: TGTGCCAGCAGCCTCAGAGCAGGACAGGGATTTTACGAGCAGTACTTC
v_call: TRBV19; d_call: NA; cdr3_length: 13; j_call: TRBJ2-7; cdr3_aa: CASSPAQSYEQYF; cdr3_nt: TGTGCCAGTAGCCCCGCACAGAGCTACGAGCAGTACTTC
v_call: TRBV4-1; d_call: NA; cdr3_length: 12; j_call: TRBJ2-3; cdr3_aa: CASSKLADTQYF; cdr3_nt: TGCGCCAGCAGCAAACTAGCAGATACGCAGTATTTT
v_call: TRBV29-1; d_call: TRBD1; cdr3_length: 11; j_call: TRBJ2-1; cdr3_aa: CSVDRDREQFF; cdr3_nt: TGCAGCGTTGACCGGGACAGAGAGCAGTTCTTC
v_call: TRBV11-1; d_call: NA; cdr3_length: 13; j_call: TRBJ2-1; cdr3_aa: CASSLGAGNEQFF; cdr3_nt: TGTGCCAGCAGCCTGGGGGCCGGGAATGAGCAGTTCTTC
v_call: TRBV6-5; d_call: NA; cdr3_length: 13; j_call: TRBJ2-1; cdr3_aa: CASSSAGVRHQFF; cdr3_nt: TGTGCCAGCAGTTCCGCCGGGGTCCGCCATCAGTTCTTC
v_call: TRBV28; d_call: NA; cdr3_length: 16; j_call: TRBJ1-1; cdr3_aa: CASSLQQGRVNTEAFF; cdr3_nt: TGTGCCAGCAGTCTTCAACAGGGAAGGGTGAACACTGAAGCTTTCTTT
v_call: TRBV30; d_call: TRBD2; cdr3_length: 14; j_call: TRBJ2-2; cdr3_aa: CAWSLLAGAGELFF; cdr3_nt: TGTGCCTGGAGTCTCCTAGCGGGGGCTGGGGAGCTGTTTTTT
v_call: TRBV4-2; d_call: TRBD2; cdr3_length: 14; j_call: TRBJ2-1; cdr3_aa: CASSQDRGGSEQFF; cdr3_nt: TGTGCCAGCAGCCAAGATCGGGGGGGGAGTGAGCAGTTCTTC
v_call: TRBV7-2; d_call: TRBD1; cdr3_length: 13; j_call: TRBJ1-6; cdr3_aa: CASSSRQGSALHF; cdr3_nt: TGTGCCAGCAGCTCAAGACAGGGCTCGGCCCTCCACTTT
v_call: TRBV4-3; d_call: NA; cdr3_length: 14; j_call: TRBJ1-1; cdr3_aa: CASSPHVRDTEAFF; cdr3_nt: TGCGCCAGCAGCCCGCACGTTCGGGACACTGAAGCTTTCTTT
v_call: TRBV4-1; d_call: NA; cdr3_length: 19; j_call: TRBJ1-4; cdr3_aa: CASSQGVGADYATNEKLFF; cdr3_nt: TGCGCCAGCAGCCAAGGCGTTGGGGCCGATTATGCAACTAATGAAAAACTGTTTTTT
v_call: TRBV5-1; d_call: TRBD2; cdr3_length: 15; j_call: TRBJ2-3; cdr3_aa: CASRPGGVSTDTQYF; cdr3_nt: TGCGCCAGCAGACCGGGGGGGGTTTCGACAGATACGCAGTATTTT
v_call: TRBV27; d_call: TRBD1; cdr3_length: 15; j_call: TRBJ1-2; cdr3_aa: CASSVGTGGYYGYTF; cdr3_nt: TGTGCCAGCAGTGTCGGGACAGGGGGTTATTATGGCTACACCTTC
v_call: TRBV2; d_call: TRBD2; cdr3_length: 15; j_call: TRBJ2-3; cdr3_aa: CASSELGGGTDTQYF; cdr3_nt: TGTGCCAGCAGTGAACTGGGCGGGGGTACAGATACGCAGTATTTT